This TCR beta chain emerged from a study of cytomegalovirus exposure and HLA in healthy donors. The wider study: Early released data had 80 million or so unique TCRs, all coming from HLA-typed donors.

60 Vbeta and 13 Jbeta primers were used in PCR. Sequenced by immunoSEQ multiplex PCR; TCRdb stores in-frame clones only, minus some. Among roughly 100,000 clones listed, nearly 80% were seen once. Notes on the study in general: Several of the most significant clusters appeared, in a later analysis, to be linked to common viral pathogens.

As concerns this clone: No antigen is known for it.

Likely unrecorded immune exposures existed in these nominally healthy donors. Germline lookup yields CDR1 SGHRS and CDR2 YFSETQ. Losses at the gene ends were 2 bases for V and 3 bases for J; bases not matched to a gene: 5. This CDR3 contains 16 residues. The origin of this receptor is a man aged 30-40 years in good health and CMV-seronegative. Sequencing used PBMCs. The gene calls are TRBV5-1 and TRBJ2-6; TRBD2 matches 7 bases. CDR3: CASSLARDYGANVLTF. CDR3 nucleotide sequence: TGCGCCAGCAGCTTAGCCAGGGACTATGGGGCCAACGTCCTGACTTTC.